Given below is one T cell receptor beta chain in context. Per the germline V gene, CDR1 is MNHEY and CDR2 is SVGAGI. This CDR3 is 14 amino acids long. V was pared by 2 bases and J by 1 base, with 9 bases between. Sequencing used immunoSEQ multiplex PCR; TCRdb keeps in-frame clones, though not all of them. Here the sample spans tens of thousands of clones, roughly 92% being singletons. This sample is part of a study of blood T cell repertoires in COVID-19. The source of this sequence is a man in his fifties with COVID-19, enrolled during active disease. The chain couples TRBV6-5 to TRBJ2-7, with a possible D match to TRBD2 (5 bases). Material: peripheral blood. In nucleotides, the CDR3 is TGTGCCAGCAGTTACGGGAGCACGTCCTACGAGCAGTACTTC. It is translated as CASSYGSTSYEQYF.